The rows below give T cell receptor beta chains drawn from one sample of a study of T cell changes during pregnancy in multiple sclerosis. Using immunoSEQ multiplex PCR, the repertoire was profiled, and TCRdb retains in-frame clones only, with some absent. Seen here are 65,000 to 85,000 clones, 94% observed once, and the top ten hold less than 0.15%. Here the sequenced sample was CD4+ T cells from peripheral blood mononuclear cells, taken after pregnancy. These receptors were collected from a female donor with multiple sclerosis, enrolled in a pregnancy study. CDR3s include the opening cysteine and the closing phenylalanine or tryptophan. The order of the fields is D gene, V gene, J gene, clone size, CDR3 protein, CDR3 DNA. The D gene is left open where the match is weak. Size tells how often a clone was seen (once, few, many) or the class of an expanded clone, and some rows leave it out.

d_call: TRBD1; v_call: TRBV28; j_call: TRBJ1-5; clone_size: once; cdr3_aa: CASSPGTGGSLYSNQPQHF; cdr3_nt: TGTGCCAGCAGTCCGGGGACAGGGGGCAGCCTTTATAGCAATCAGCCCCAGCATTTT
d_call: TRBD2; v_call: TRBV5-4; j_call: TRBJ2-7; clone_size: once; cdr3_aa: CASSLAGGRGYEQYF; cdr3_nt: TGTGCCAGCAGCTTGGCCGGCGGGAGAGGGTACGAGCAGTACTTC
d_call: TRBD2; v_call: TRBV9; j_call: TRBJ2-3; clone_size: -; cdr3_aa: CASSGSREGQDTQYF; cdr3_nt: TGTGCCAGCAGCGGTAGCCGGGAGGGCCAAGATACGCAGTATTTT
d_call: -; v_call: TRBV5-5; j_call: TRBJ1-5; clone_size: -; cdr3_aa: CASSLSNQPQHF; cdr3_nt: TGTGCCAGCAGCCTTAGCAATCAGCCCCAGCATTTT
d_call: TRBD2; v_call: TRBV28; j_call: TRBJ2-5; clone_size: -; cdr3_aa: CASSFRGASGRETQYF; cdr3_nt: TGTGCCAGCAGTTTTAGAGGAGCTAGCGGGAGGGAGACCCAGTACTTC
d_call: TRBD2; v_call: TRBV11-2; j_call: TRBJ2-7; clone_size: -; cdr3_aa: CASSPGLAGIYEQYF; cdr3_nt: TGTGCCAGCAGCCCGGGACTAGCGGGGATCTACGAGCAGTACTTC
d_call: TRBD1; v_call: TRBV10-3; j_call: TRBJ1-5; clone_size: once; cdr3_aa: CAISGQGSGNQPQHF; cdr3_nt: TGTGCCATCAGCGGACAGGGAAGCGGGAATCAGCCCCAGCATTTT
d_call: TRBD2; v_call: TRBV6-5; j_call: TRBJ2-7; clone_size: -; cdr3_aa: CASSSNSGRVSEQYF; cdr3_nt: TGTGCCAGCAGTTCTAATAGCGGGAGGGTATCCGAGCAGTACTTC
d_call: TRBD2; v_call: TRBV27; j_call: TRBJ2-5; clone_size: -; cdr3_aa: CASSLVGGGQETQYF; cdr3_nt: TGTGCCAGCAGTTTAGTCGGGGGAGGGCAAGAGACCCAGTACTTC
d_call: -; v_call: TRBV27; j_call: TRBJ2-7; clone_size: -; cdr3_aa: CASSLSRGAYEQYF; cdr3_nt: TGTGCCAGCAGTTTATCCAGGGGGGCCTACGAGCAGTACTTC
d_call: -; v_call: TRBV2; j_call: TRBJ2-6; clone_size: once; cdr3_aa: CASSGSGAGANVLTF; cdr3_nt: TGTGCCAGCAGTGGCAGCGGCGCTGGGGCCAACGTCCTGACTTTC
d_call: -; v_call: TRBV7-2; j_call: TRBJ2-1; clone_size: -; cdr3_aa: CASSPDLNEQFF; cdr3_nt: TGTGCCAGCAGCCCTGACTTGAATGAGCAGTTCTTC
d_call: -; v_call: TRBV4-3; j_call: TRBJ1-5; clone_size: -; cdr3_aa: CASSQDHGYQPQHF; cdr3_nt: TGCGCCAGCAGCCAAGACCACGGTTATCAGCCCCAGCATTTT
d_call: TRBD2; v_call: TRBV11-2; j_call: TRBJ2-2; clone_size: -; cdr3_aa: CASSLLGLAGPTGELFF; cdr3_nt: TGTGCCAGCAGCTTGCTAGGGCTAGCGGGCCCCACCGGGGAGCTGTTTTTT
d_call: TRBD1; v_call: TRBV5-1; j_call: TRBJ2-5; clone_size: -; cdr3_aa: CASSDGQGLGETQYF; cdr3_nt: TGCGCCAGCAGCGATGGACAGGGCCTGGGGGAGACCCAGTACTTC
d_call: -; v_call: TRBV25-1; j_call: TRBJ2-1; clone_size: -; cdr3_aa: CASARPGVNEQFF; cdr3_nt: TGTGCCAGCGCCCGCCCCGGGGTCAATGAGCAGTTCTTC
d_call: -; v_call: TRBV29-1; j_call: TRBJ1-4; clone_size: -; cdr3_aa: CSVEGGGGEKLFF; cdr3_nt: TGCAGCGTTGAGGGGGGTGGGGGTGAAAAACTGTTTTTT
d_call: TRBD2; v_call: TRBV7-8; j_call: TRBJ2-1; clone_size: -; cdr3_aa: CASSLVAGGYLGNEQFF; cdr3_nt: TGTGCCAGCAGCTTAGTGGCGGGAGGGTATTTAGGCAATGAGCAGTTCTTC
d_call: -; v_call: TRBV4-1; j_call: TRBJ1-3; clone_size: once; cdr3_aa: CASSQIGSGNTIYF; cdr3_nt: TGCGCCAGCAGCCAAATCGGGTCTGGAAACACCATATATTTT
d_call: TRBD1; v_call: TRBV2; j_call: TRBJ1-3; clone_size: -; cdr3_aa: CASATGDGNTIYF; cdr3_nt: TGTGCCAGCGCGACAGGGGACGGAAACACCATATATTTT
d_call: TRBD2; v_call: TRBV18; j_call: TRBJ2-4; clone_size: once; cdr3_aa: CASSGLAGTLAKNIQYF; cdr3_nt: TGTGCCAGCTCGGGACTAGCGGGAACGCTAGCCAAAAACATTCAGTACTTC
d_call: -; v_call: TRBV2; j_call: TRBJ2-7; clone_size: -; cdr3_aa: CASSVNRVHEQYF; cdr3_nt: TGTGCCAGCAGTGTCAACAGGGTCCACGAGCAGTACTTC
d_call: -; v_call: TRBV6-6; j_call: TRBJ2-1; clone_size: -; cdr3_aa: CASSPAGTYNEQFF; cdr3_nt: TGTGCCAGCAGCCCGGCCGGGACTTATAATGAGCAGTTCTTC
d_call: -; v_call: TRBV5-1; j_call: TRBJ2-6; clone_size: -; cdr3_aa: CASSLGQGSVGANVLTF; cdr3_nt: TGCGCCAGCAGCTTGGGGCAGGGCTCGGTCGGGGCCAACGTCCTGACTTTC
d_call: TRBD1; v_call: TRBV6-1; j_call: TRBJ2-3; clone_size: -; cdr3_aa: CASRKTGVGTDTQYF; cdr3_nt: TGTGCCAGCAGAAAAACAGGGGTGGGCACAGATACGCAGTATTTT
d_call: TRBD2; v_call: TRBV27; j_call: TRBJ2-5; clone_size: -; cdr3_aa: CASSLLAGGPQETQYF; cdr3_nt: TGTGCCAGCAGTTTATTAGCGGGAGGGCCCCAAGAGACCCAGTACTTC
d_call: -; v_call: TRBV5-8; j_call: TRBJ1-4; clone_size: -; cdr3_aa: CASSLGAGPTNEKLFF; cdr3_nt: TGTGCCAGCAGCTTGGGGGCGGGTCCAACTAATGAAAAACTGTTTTTT